The 27 T cell receptor beta chains below all came from one sample that was sequenced in a study of Graves' ophthalmopathy and Graves' hyperthyroidism. The study amplified TCR beta CDR3 regions using RNA transcripts. HTBI-primed first-round RT-PCR preceded second-round multiplex PCR. TCRdb called the multiplex PCR reads again in MiXCR, with one record for every CDR3 protein. The profile shows around 660,000 distinct CDR3 sequences, 35% to 50% of them singletons. Material: peripheral blood. These receptors were obtained from an adult man with Graves' ophthalmopathy.

This clonotype was counted at least ten times. The chain links TRBV10-3 to TRBJ1-1, with TRBD1 matching over 11 bases. The CDR3 length is 14 residues. Unmatched junction bases numbered 2, after V lost 7 bases and J lost 1 base. Germline V CDR1 and CDR2: ENHRY, SYGVKD. This CDR3 is CAIKGTGGNTEAFF. The CDR3 DNA reads as TGTGCCATCAAAGGGACAGGGGGGAACACTGAAGCTTTCTTT.

A single count supports this clonotype. This chain uses TRBV9 with TRBJ2-5; TRBD2 matches at 9 bases. Unmatched junction bases numbered 7, after V lost 0 bases and J lost 7 bases. This CDR3 spans 15 amino acids. Germline V gives CDR1 SGDLS, CDR2 YYNGEE. CDR3: CASSVGSGGMGTQYF. The CDR3 nucleotides read TGTGCCAGCAGCGTAGGTAGCGGGGGCATGGGGACCCAGTACTTC.

The sample holds many counts of this clonotype. The chain uses TRBV29-1 and TRBJ1-1, with TRBD1 matching 7 bases. CDR1 and CDR2 from the germline V gene are SQVTM and ANQGSEA. The CDR3 has 13 residues. Losses at the gene ends were 3 bases for V and 6 bases for J; bases not matched to a gene: 7. The DNA for the CDR3 is TGCAGCGTTGACGTGACAGGGAAACCTGAAGCTTTCTTT. This codes for CSVDVTGKPEAFF.

The chain couples TRBV29-1 to TRBJ1-1, with D perhaps matching TRBD1 (5 bases). The ends were cut back, 8 bases at V and 3 bases at J, with 7 bases in the middle. This CDR3 is 10 amino acids long. Germline CDR1 reads SQVTM; CDR2 reads ANQGSEA. The CDR3 loop is CSRGDTEAFF. The DNA of the CDR3 is TGCAGCCGAGGGGACACTGAAGCTTTCTTT.

This clonotype has a count of ten or more. The chain joins TRBV15 to TRBJ2-5; TRBD2 aligns across 9 bases. Germline V gives CDR1 LNHNV, CDR2 YYDKDF (reference sequence). The trim removed 0 bases at V and 5 bases at J, leaving 4 bases unmatched. The CDR3 is 15 residues long. The CDR3, as DNA: TGTGCCACCAGCAGAGAATTAGCGGGAGCTGAGACCCAGTACTTC. Protein: CATSRELAGAETQYF.

This clonotype showed up many times. Compared with germline, one end of the junction differs, possibly owing to a read error. The chain joins TRBV5-1 to TRBJ2-7; the match to TRBD2 covers 11 bases. Germline CDR1 is SGHRS and CDR2 is YFSETQ. This CDR3 contains 15 residues. The CDR3 sequence: CASSLGGLAGYEQYF. In DNA, the CDR3 is TGTGCCAGCAGCTTGGGCGGACTAGCGGGCTACGAGCAGTACTTC.

This clonotype was detected ten times or more. V and J are TRBV14 and TRBJ1-1; unclear D gene. Trimming stripped 3 bases from V and 5 bases from J, with 10 bases between. The CDR3 is 13 residues long. Germline values: CDR1 SGHDN, CDR2 FVKESK. The CDR3 nucleotides are TGTGCCAGCAGCCAGGGCAGGTTAACTGAAGCTTTCTTT. Amino acid sequence: CASSQGRLTEAFF. The whole variable domain, filled in from reference TRBV14 and TRBJ1-1, reads EAGVTQFPSHSVIEKGQTVTLRCDPISGHDNLYWYRRVMGKEIKFLLHFVKESKQDESGMPNNRFLAERTGGTYSTLKVQPAELEDSGVYFCASSQGRLTEAFFGQGTRLTVV.

A remark on this clonotype: Given the absence of the conserved phenylalanine or tryptophan at the CDR3 end, a read error is likely. It is unclear where the CDR3 begins or ends on the DNA, so no DNA is shown, and the CDR3 is as TCRdb lists it. The CDR3 here is CASSSGTPS. The chain has TRBV7-9 and TRBJ1-6; the table calls TRBD1, which could not be checked here. The CDR3 sequence runs 9 residues, both termini included. Germline CDR1 is SEHNR and CDR2 is FQNEAQ (reference sequence).

This clonotype has a count of ten or more. The rearrangement uses TRBV7-9 and TRBJ1-5; TRBD1 might be the D (5 bases). Deletions cut 5 bases from V and 6 bases from J, with 14 bases between. The germline CDR1 and CDR2 sequences are SEHNR and FQNEAQ (reference sequence). The CDR3 length is 14 residues. The CDR3 protein is CASSASGSSQPQHF. In nucleotides, the CDR3 is TGTGCCAGCAGCGCATCAGGGTCGAGTCAGCCCCAGCATTTT.

The table lists this clonotype with many counts. The rearrangement uses TRBV29-1 and TRBJ2-2; D tentatively reads TRBD1 or TRBD2 (5 bases each). The CDR3 runs to 16 residues. Germline assignment: CDR1 SQVTM and CDR2 ANQGSEA. V lost 4 bases to trimming and J lost 0 bases, with 15 bases between them. The CDR3 coding sequence is TGCAGCGTTGCCGGGGCTAGTTCCGCGAACACCGGGGAGCTGTTTTTT. This sequence encodes CSVAGASSANTGELFF.

The chain is built from TRBV12-3 or TRBV12-4 and TRBJ2-2, with TRBD1 matching over 7 bases. V lost 4 bases to trimming and J lost 0 bases; unmatched junction nucleotides: 5. This CDR3 region has 16 residues. CDR3 sequence: CASSYYRGANTGELFF. CDR3 nucleotides: TGTGCCAGCAGTTACTACAGGGGTGCGAACACCGGGGAGCTGTTTTTT.

As for this clonotype: The CDR3 ends on some other residue instead of the conserved phenylalanine or tryptophan, so this is likely a read error. The chain couples TRBV7-9 to TRBJ2-7, with 7 bases that match TRBD1. V lost 1 base and J lost 1; bases outside the gene matches: 4. Germline CDR1 is SEHNR and CDR2 is FQNEAQ (reference sequence). The CDR3 is 15 amino acids. CDR3 sequence (DNA): TGTGCCAGCAGCTTAGGGGCAGGGGGATCCTACGAGCAGTACCTC. Translated, it gives CASSLGAGGSYEQYL.

CDR3 in amino acids: CASSAAQRNQPQHF. CDR3 sequence (DNA): TGTGCCAGCAGTGCTGCACAGCGCAATCAGCCCCAGCATTTT. This chain connects TRBV2 to TRBJ1-5; D not resolved. The germline V and J ends were trimmed by 4 bases and 2 bases, with 9 bases remaining between them. Germline V lookup: CDR1 SNHLY, CDR2 FYNNEI. The CDR3 consists of 14 residues. Combining the CDR3 with reference TRBV2 and TRBJ1-5 gives the whole variable domain EPEVTQTPSHQVTQMGQEVILRCVPISNHLYFYWYRQILGQKVEFLVSFYNNEISEKSEIFDDQFSVERPDGSNFTLKIRSTKLEDSAMYFCASSAAQRNQPQHFGDGTRLSIL.

This clonotype has just one count. This chain connects TRBV10-3 to TRBJ2-2; 7 bases line up with TRBD2. CDR3 length: 13 amino acids. Germline CDR1 is ENHRY and CDR2 is SYGVKD. V shed 10 bases and J 1 base; nucleotides not matched to a gene: 3. CDR3 protein: CASTGGNTGELFF. CDR3 DNA sequence: TGTGCCAGTACGGGAGGGAACACCGGGGAGCTGTTTTTT.

J is TRBJ2-1 and V is TRBV19, with 9 bases lining up with TRBD1. The CDR3 totals 15 residues. With V trimmed by 9 bases and J by 4 bases, 10 bases remained unmatched. The V gene's germline CDR1 is LNHDA and CDR2 SQIVND (reference sequence). The CDR3 sequence: CASSLETGGYNEQFF. CDR3 DNA: TGTGCCAGCAGCTTGGAGACAGGGGGATACAATGAGCAGTTCTTC. Full variable domain (rest looked up from reference TRBV19 and TRBJ2-1): DGGITQSPKYLFRKEGQNVTLSCEQNLNHDAMYWYRQDPGQGLRLIYYSQIVNDFQKGDIAEGYSVSREKKESFPLTVTSAQKNPTAFYLCASSLETGGYNEQFFGPGTRLTVL.

In this sample, this clonotype turned up many times. V usage is TRBV29-1 and J usage is TRBJ2-5, with a possible D match to TRBD1 (6 bases). From germline, CDR1 is SQVTM and CDR2 ANQGSEA. Trimming shortened V by 0 bases and J by 7 bases, and 27 bases separated the two germline ends. This CDR3 is built from 18 residues. The chain's CDR3 is CSVEDPRPPGAVLLTQYF. CDR3 DNA sequence: TGCAGCGTTGAAGATCCCCGACCCCCAGGGGCCGTTTTGTTGACCCAGTACTTC.

This clonotype was seen repeatedly, ten times or more. The chain carries TRBV6-6 and TRBJ1-1; possible D gene TRBD1, 5 bases. This CDR3 has 14 amino acids. Germline-derived CDR1 and CDR2 are MNHNY and SVGAGI (reference sequence). Between the trimmed V and J ends, which lost 5 bases and 5 bases, there was a span of 15 bases. The CDR3 here is CASSLRGAVTEAFF. The CDR3 nucleotides read TGTGCCAGCAGTCTACGGGGCGCGGTAACTGAAGCTTTCTTT.

The genes are TRBV7-9 and TRBJ1-4; TRBD1 matches at 11 bases. Per germline, CDR1 SEHNR and CDR2 FQNEAQ (reference sequence). CDR3 length equals 16 residues. V dropped 3 bases and J dropped 7; count of bases not matched to a gene: 7. The CDR3 sequence is CASSLGPGTGGEKLFF. CDR3 DNA: TGTGCCAGCAGCTTGGGGCCGGGGACAGGGGGTGAAAAACTGTTTTTT.

This clonotype has only one observation. The chain carries TRBV7-2 and TRBJ1-3, with 9 bases lining up with TRBD1. This CDR3 has 15 residues. V lost 5 bases to trimming and J lost 2 bases; unmatched junction nucleotides: 4. The V gene's germline CDR1 is SGHTA and CDR2 FQGNSA. The CDR3 DNA sequence: TGTGCCAGCAGCGTACGGGACAGGGCTGGAAACACCATATATTTT. This encodes CASSVRDRAGNTIYF.

To note about this clonotype: Being one base from a much bigger clone, this may be a read error. The CDR3 does not end in the conserved phenylalanine or tryptophan, so this is likely a read error. The chain combines TRBV12-3 or TRBV12-4 with TRBJ2-5; D call uncertain. Trimming removed 5 bases at V and 2 bases at J, with 12 bases between. This CDR3 comprises 14 residues. Written as DNA, the CDR3 is TGTGCCAGCAGTGCCTGGGGTAGACAAGAGACCCAGTACGTC. Translated, it gives CASSAWGRQETQYV.

This clonotype was seen a single time. A much more abundant neighbour one base away suggests this may be a read error. The chain is built from TRBV20-1 and TRBJ1-2; 7 bases map to TRBD1. CDR1 is DFQATT, CDR2 SNEGSKA, per germline (reference sequence). The V segment lost 4 bases and the J segment 3 bases; nucleotides outside the gene matches: 8. The CDR3 is made up of 14 amino acids. Here the CDR3 DNA reads TGCAGTGCTACATCGGGACAGAGCTACTATGGCTACACCTTC. Protein product: CSATSGQSYYGYTF.

In its sample, this clonotype was seen a few times. This chain links TRBV20-1 with TRBJ2-5; the match to TRBD1 covers 8 bases. The CDR3 sequence is 15 residues long. Germline V gene sequence: CDR1 DFQATT, CDR2 SNEGSKA (reference sequence). V was pared by 4 bases and J by 4 bases, with 11 bases of the junction left unmatched. CDR3 coding DNA: TGCAGTGCTACCCAAGCGACAGGGGCGGGAGAGACCCAGTACTTC. Amino acid sequence: CSATQATGAGETQYF.

This chain connects TRBV5-5 to TRBJ2-2; D call uncertain. Germline CDR1 is SGHKS and CDR2 is YYEKEE (reference sequence). V was pared by 7 bases and J by 0 bases, with 16 bases between. The CDR3 runs to 16 residues. The CDR3 is CASSERPLANTGELFF. In DNA form, the CDR3 reads TGTGCCAGCTCAGAACGACCGCTCGCGAACACCGGGGAGCTGTTTTTT.

The V call is TRBV7-6, the J call TRBJ2-6; a weak D match, TRBD2 (7 bases). The CDR3 is made up of 16 amino acids. With 5 bases removed from V and 4 bases from J, the gap between germline ends came to 15 bases. The germline gives CDR1 SGHVS, CDR2 FNYEAQ. CDR3 protein: CASSQGGVSGANVLTF. The DNA of the CDR3 is TGTGCCAGCAGCCAAGGGGGGGTAAGCGGGGCCAACGTCCTGACTTTC.

Turning to this clonotype: A much larger clone is a single base away; this may be a read error. The V call is TRBV7-9, the J call TRBJ2-2; 9 positions match TRBD1. The CDR3 loop spans 16 amino acids. V shed 3 bases, J shed 4 bases, and the junction held 6 bases outside the gene matches. Germline CDR1 and CDR2: SEHNR and FQNEAQ (reference sequence). CDR3: CASSFPGTGSTGELFF. For the CDR3, the DNA is TGTGCCAGCAGCTTCCCCGGGACAGGGAGCACCGGGGAGCTGTTTTTT.

This sequence joins TRBV29-1 and TRBJ2-2; TRBD1 might be the D (6 bases). Germline values: CDR1 SQVTM, CDR2 ANQGSEA. This CDR3 spans 14 amino acids. V was cut by 7 bases and J by 4 bases, with 16 bases left in between. Written as DNA, the CDR3 is TGCAGCGCCATAAGGGGGTTTAGCACCGGGGAGCTGTTTTTT. This translates into CSAIRGFSTGELFF.

Here the CDR3 reads CAISDPGQGMNTEAFF. The CDR3, as DNA: TGTGCCATCAGTGATCCTGGACAGGGGATGAACACTGAAGCTTTCTTT. The chain has TRBV10-3 and TRBJ1-1; TRBD1 agrees at 9 bases. From germline, CDR1 is ENHRY and CDR2 SYGVKD. This CDR3 is built from 16 residues. The V and J ends lost 3 bases and 0 bases, in that order; junction bases with no gene match: 5.